This passage covers 19 T cell receptor beta chains from one sample sequenced in a study of blood T cell repertoires in COVID-19. The protocol was immunoSEQ multiplex PCR, while the TCRdb copy is restricted to in-frame clones and leaves out a portion. The sample has around 200,000 clones, 70% to 90% seen once; the top ten hold over 2.5%. Input material: peripheral blood. The source is a man aged 55 to 70 with acute or convalescent COVID-19.

This rearrangement joins TRBV3-1 (or the pseudogene TRBV3-2) to TRBJ2-3, with TRBD2 matching 7 bases. The CDR3 runs to 15 residues. CDR1 and CDR2 from the germline V gene are LGHDT and YNNKEL (reference sequence). Unmatched junction bases numbered 12, after V lost 8 bases and J lost 4 bases. The CDR3 region has the DNA TGTGCCAGCGCCGGTCGGGCGGGAGATTCAGATACGCAGTATTTT. Amino acid sequence: CASAGRAGDSDTQYF.

The genes are TRBV28 and TRBJ2-3, with 14 nucleotides matching TRBD2. This CDR3 is 18 amino acids long. V trimming: 5 bases; J trimming: 2 bases; junction bases outside the gene matches: 9. Germline V lookup: CDR1 MDHEN, CDR2 SYDVKM. CDR3 residues: CASSPSGLAGAFTDTQYF. Here the CDR3 DNA reads TGTGCCAGCAGTCCCTCGGGACTAGCGGGAGCTTTCACAGATACGCAGTATTTT. The whole variable domain, remainder taken from reference TRBV28 and TRBJ2-3, is DVKVTQSSRYLVKRTGEKVFLECVQDMDHENMFWYRQDPGLGLRLIYFSYDVKMKEKGDIPEGYSVSREKKERFSLILESASTNQTSMYLCASSPSGLAGAFTDTQYFGPGTRLTVL.

The chain joins TRBV28 to TRBJ2-7; TRBD2 matches 8 bases. CDR1 is MDHEN, CDR2 SYDVKM, per germline. Losses at the gene ends were 4 bases for V and 0 bases for J; bases not matched to a gene: 11. The CDR3 is made up of 17 amino acids. CDR3 residues: CASSSRLGSGDSYEQYF. The CDR3 DNA reads as TGTGCCAGCAGTTCCAGATTGGGTAGCGGGGACTCCTACGAGCAGTACTTC.

The J gene is TRBJ2-1, the V gene TRBV7-9; D is possibly TRBD1 (6 bases). V was shortened by 3 bases and J by 4 bases, with 10 bases between the two germline ends. CDR3 length equals 14 residues. The germline V gene encodes CDR1 SEHNR and CDR2 FQNEAQ (reference sequence). DNA for the CDR3: TGTGCCAGCAGCTTTTTGGACAGTTACAATGAGCAGTTCTTC. Its protein is CASSFLDSYNEQFF.

V usage is TRBV3-1 (or the pseudogene TRBV3-2) and J usage is TRBJ2-4; a weak D match, TRBD1 (5 bases). This CDR3 region has 16 residues. V shed 3 bases and J shed 8 bases, with 20 bases lying between them. Germline values: CDR1 LGHDT, CDR2 YNNKEL (reference sequence). The CDR3 DNA sequence: TGTGCCAGCAGCCATTCCGCGAGCAGGGCTTCGGACATTCAGTACTTC. Its protein is CASSHSASRASDIQYF.

A few counts support this clone. The rearrangement links TRBV9 to TRBJ2-7, with TRBD2 matching over 9 bases. Looked up from germline, CDR1 is SGDLS and CDR2 is YYNGEE. V was clipped by 4 bases and J by 2 bases; unmatched bases: 7. CDR3 length: 15 amino acids. The CDR3, as DNA: TGTGCCAGCAGCCCCCGGACTAGCGTTGCCTACGAGCAGTACTTC. This codes for CASSPRTSVAYEQYF.

The chain links TRBV29-1 to TRBJ2-7; 8 bases are shared with TRBD1. The germline CDR1 and CDR2 sequences are SQVTM and ANQGSEA. The V and J ends lost 2 bases and 3 bases, in that order; junction bases with no gene match: 6. CDR3 length equals 14 residues. Written as DNA, the CDR3 is TGCAGCGTTGAACCGCGACAGGGGCTCTACGAGCAGTACTTC. Protein sequence: CSVEPRQGLYEQYF.

The chain joins TRBV18 to TRBJ1-1; D is undetermined. The CDR3 has 14 residues. The germline gives CDR1 KGHSH, CDR2 LQKENI. V lost 4 bases and J 0 bases, leaving 9 bases between the germline ends. The CDR3 nucleotides read TGTGCCAGCTCACATAAACAGATGAACACTGAAGCTTTCTTT. It encodes CASSHKQMNTEAFF. The whole variable domain, remainder taken from reference TRBV18 and TRBJ1-1, is NAGVMQNPRHLVRRRGQEARLRCSPMKGHSHVYWYRQLPEEGLKFMVYLQKENIIDESGMPKERFSAEFPKEGPSILRIQQVVRGDSAAYFCASSHKQMNTEAFFGQGTRLTVV.

The J gene is TRBJ2-1, the V gene TRBV30, with 9 positions matching TRBD2. The J segment lost 10 bases and the V segment lost 2 bases, leaving 9 bases of the junction unmatched. CDR1 is GTSNPN and CDR2 is SVGIG in the germline V gene (reference sequence). The CDR3 has 14 residues. The CDR3 DNA sequence: TGTGCCTGGAGTAGTGCGGGAGGGGCCAGGGAGCAGTTCTTC. This sequence encodes CAWSSAGGAREQFF.

V is TRBV6-5 and J is TRBJ2-7, with 7 bases identical to TRBD1. V trimming: 6 bases; J trimming: 0 bases; junction bases outside the gene matches: 5. The CDR3 totals 14 residues. Germline V gives CDR1 MNHEY, CDR2 SVGAGI. This chain's CDR3 is CASRPGQSSYEQYF. The CDR3 DNA reads as TGTGCCAGCAGGCCGGGACAGAGCTCCTACGAGCAGTACTTC.

J is TRBJ2-1 and V is TRBV3-1 (or the pseudogene TRBV3-2); no clear D gene. V was pared by 4 bases and J by 5 bases, with 15 bases between. This CDR3 spans 15 amino acids. CDR1 and CDR2 (germline): LGHDT, YNNKEL (reference sequence). CDR3 amino acids: CASSPLGSRNNEQFF. In DNA form, the CDR3 reads TGTGCCAGCAGCCCGCTCGGGTCAAGGAACAATGAGCAGTTCTTC.

This clone was seen a single time. The rearrangement joins TRBV5-6 to TRBJ2-7; 8 nucleotides align to TRBD2. The CDR3 length is 16 residues. CDR1 and CDR2 (germline): SGHDT, YYEEEE. The V gene end was trimmed by 4 bases and the J gene end by 5 bases; junction bases not matched to a gene: 14. CDR3 loop: CASSLNPGLVFDEQYF. The CDR3 coding sequence is TGTGCCAGCAGCCTGAATCCGGGACTAGTCTTCGACGAGCAGTACTTC.

The J gene is TRBJ2-3, the V gene TRBV27; D may be TRBD1 (6 bases). Germline V lookup: CDR1 MNHEY, CDR2 SMNVEV (reference sequence). With 3 bases removed from V and 5 bases from J, the gap between germline ends came to 12 bases. The CDR3 contains 14 residues. CDR3 DNA: TGTGCCAGCAGTTTTAGGCAGGGGAGAGATACGCAGTATTTT. Translated, it gives CASSFRQGRDTQYF.

With respect to this clone: Other DNA sequences from this sample encode an identical CDR3 as well. Here the CDR3 DNA reads TGTGCCAGCACCGGGACAGCTTACAATGAGCAGTTCTTC. Residues: CASTGTAYNEQFF. The V gene is TRBV6-5, the J gene TRBJ2-1; TRBD1 matches 7 bases. The CDR3 runs 13 residues. Germline CDR1 MNHEY, CDR2 SVGAGI. With V trimmed by 7 bases and J by 4 bases, 4 bases remained unmatched.

The CDR3 nucleotides read TGTGCCAGCAGCTCAGACCGCCCTAGCGGGCTGTCGGATGAGCAGTTCTTC. Its protein is CASSSDRPSGLSDEQFF. This chain uses TRBV7-9 with TRBJ2-1; 8 bases map to TRBD2. This CDR3 is 17 amino acids long. The V gene's germline CDR1 is SEHNR and CDR2 FQNEAQ (reference sequence). The junction had 16 bases not matched to a gene; V was cut back by 4 bases and J by 8 bases.

A single count supports this clone. The chain is built from TRBV10-3 and TRBJ1-1, with no clear D. The CDR3 totals 14 residues. CDR1 and CDR2 from the germline V gene are ENHRY and SYGVKD. V gave up 6 bases and J gave up 2 bases, with 13 bases separating them. CDR3 protein: CAISERTSNTEAFF. As DNA, the CDR3 is TGTGCCATCAGCGAGCGGACTTCTAACACTGAAGCTTTCTTT.

The chain is built from TRBV28 and TRBJ2-7, with 9 bases aligning to TRBD1. Germline V CDR1 and CDR2: MDHEN, SYDVKM. The CDR3 totals 15 residues. The trim removed 1 base at V and 5 bases at J, leaving 6 bases unmatched. The CDR3 bases are TGTGCCAGCAGTTTATCCCCGGGACAGGGTAACGAGCAGTACTTC. It encodes CASSLSPGQGNEQYF. The full variable domain, completed using reference TRBV28 and TRBJ2-7, is DVKVTQSSRYLVKRTGEKVFLECVQDMDHENMFWYRQDPGLGLRLIYFSYDVKMKEKGDIPEGYSVSREKKERFSLILESASTNQTSMYLCASSLSPGQGNEQYFGPGTRLTVT.

The CDR3 loop is CASSAGLAGGHEQFF. CDR3 nucleotides: TGTGCCAGCAGCGCCGGACTAGCGGGAGGTCATGAGCAGTTCTTC. The chain carries TRBV7-2 and TRBJ2-1; TRBD2 aligns across 14 bases. The junction had 5 bases not matched to a gene; V was cut back by 5 bases and J by 8 bases. The germline V gene encodes CDR1 SGHTA and CDR2 FQGNSA. The CDR3 covers 15 residues.

The chain is built from TRBV7-8 and TRBJ1-2, with 7 bases lining up with TRBD1. With V trimmed by 5 bases and J by 0 bases, 6 bases remained unmatched. The germline gives CDR1 SGHVS, CDR2 FQNEAQ. The CDR3 loop spans 15 amino acids. CDR3 DNA sequence: TGTGCCAGCAGCGGGGGGACAGCGACTAACTATGGCTACACCTTC. It translates to CASSGGTATNYGYTF.